The source of this T cell receptor beta chain is a study of beta chain features in type 1 diabetes. This clone was detected a few times. Its matching antigen is unknown. Sequenced material consisted of expressed TCRB transcripts (all of the isolated RNA was reverse transcribed). Measured with immunoSEQ multiplex PCR; TCRdb has only the in-frame clones, and not every one. The table records some 370,000 clones, roughly a tenth of them present only once. V lost 6 bases and J lost 5, with 15 bases in between. This CDR3 comprises 14 residues. In germline, CDR1 is SGHTA, CDR2 FQGNSA. General study points: Shorter TCRB CDR3s, moderately but significantly so, marked every one of the four CD4+ subsets in Type 1 diabetes patients.

Material for sequencing was central memory CD4+ T cells from blood. The chain couples TRBV7-2 to TRBJ2-3, with D maybe TRBD2 (5 bases). This receptor was obtained from a man aged 25-45 years with type 1 diabetes. CDR3 coding DNA: TGTGCCAGCAGTGACGGAGGTGAGGGAGATACGCAGTATTTT. Amino acid sequence: CASSDGGEGDTQYF. The whole variable domain, remainder taken from reference TRBV7-2 and TRBJ2-3, is GAGVSQSPSNKVTEKGKDVELRCDPISGHTALYWYRQSLGQGLEFLIYFQGNSAPDKSGLPSDRFSAERTGGSVSTLTIQRTQQEDSAVYLCASSDGGEGDTQYFGPGTRLTVL.